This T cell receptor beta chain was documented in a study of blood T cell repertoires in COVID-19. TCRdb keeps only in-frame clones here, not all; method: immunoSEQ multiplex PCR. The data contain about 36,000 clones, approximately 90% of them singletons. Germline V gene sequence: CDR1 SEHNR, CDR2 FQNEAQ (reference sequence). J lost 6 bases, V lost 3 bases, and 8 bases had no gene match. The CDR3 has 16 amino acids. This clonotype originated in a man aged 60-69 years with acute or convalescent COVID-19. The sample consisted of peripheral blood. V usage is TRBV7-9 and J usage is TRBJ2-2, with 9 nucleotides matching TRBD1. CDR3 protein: CASSFPGTGYPGELFF. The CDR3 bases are TGTGCCAGCAGCTTTCCCGGGACAGGGTACCCCGGGGAGCTGTTTTTT.